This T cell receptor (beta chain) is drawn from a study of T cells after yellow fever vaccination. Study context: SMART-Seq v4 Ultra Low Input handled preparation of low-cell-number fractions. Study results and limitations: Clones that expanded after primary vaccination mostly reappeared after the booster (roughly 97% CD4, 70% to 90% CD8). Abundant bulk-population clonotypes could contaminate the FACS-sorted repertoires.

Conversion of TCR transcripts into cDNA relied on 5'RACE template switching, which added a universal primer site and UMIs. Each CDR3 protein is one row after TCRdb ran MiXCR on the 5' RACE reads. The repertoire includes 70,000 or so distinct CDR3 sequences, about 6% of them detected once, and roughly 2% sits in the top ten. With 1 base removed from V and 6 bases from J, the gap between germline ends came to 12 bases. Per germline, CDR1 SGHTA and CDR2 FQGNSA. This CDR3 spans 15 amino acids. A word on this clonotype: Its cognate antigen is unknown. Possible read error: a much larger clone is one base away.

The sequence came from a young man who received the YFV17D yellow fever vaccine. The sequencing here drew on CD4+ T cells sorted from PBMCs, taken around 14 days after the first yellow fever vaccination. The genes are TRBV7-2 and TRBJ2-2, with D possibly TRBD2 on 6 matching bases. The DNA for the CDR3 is TGTGCCAGCAGCTTAGTGTCGGGGGAGCCCGGGGAGCTGTTTTTT. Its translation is CASSLVSGEPGELFF.